One T cell receptor (beta chain) is described in this entry. This sample is part of a study of blood T cell repertoires in COVID-19. Generated by immunoSEQ multiplex PCR, the TCRdb table keeps only in-frame clones and is missing some. Counted here are 15,000 to 20,000 clones, 65% to 85% occurring once; the ten biggest clones make up about 16%. V lost 0 bases and J lost 9, with 24 bases in between. Germline V gene lookup returns CDR1 MNHNS and CDR2 SASEGT. This CDR3 is 18 amino acids long. Sequencing input: peripheral blood. The TCR originated in a human donor in a cohort sampled during active COVID-19. The V gene is TRBV6-1, the J gene TRBJ2-4; weak D call: TRBD1 (5 bases). DNA of the CDR3: TGTGCCAGCAGTGAAGCCCCTTCCGTGGTGGGGCGCAAGGGCATTCAGTACTTC. The encoded protein is CASSEAPSVVGRKGIQYF.